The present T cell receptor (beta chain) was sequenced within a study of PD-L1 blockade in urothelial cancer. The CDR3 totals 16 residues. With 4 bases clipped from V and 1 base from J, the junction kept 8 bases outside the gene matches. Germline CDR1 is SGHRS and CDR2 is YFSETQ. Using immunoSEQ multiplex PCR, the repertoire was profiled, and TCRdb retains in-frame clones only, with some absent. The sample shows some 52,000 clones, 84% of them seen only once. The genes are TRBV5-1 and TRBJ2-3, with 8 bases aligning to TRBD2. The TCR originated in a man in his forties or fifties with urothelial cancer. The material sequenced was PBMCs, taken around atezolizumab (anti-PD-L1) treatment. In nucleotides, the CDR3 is TGCGCCAGCAGCGGGGTTTGGCGGGAGGGCACAGATACGCAGTATTTT. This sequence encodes CASSGVWREGTDTQYF.